Below, 21 T cell receptor beta chains from the same sample are listed, as sequenced in a study of blood T cell repertoires in COVID-19. Only in-frame clones appear in the TCRdb table, and some are missing; sequencing was by immunoSEQ multiplex PCR. The sample yields about 120,000 clones, about nine tenths seen once. Sequencing input: peripheral blood. Every receptor here comes from a man aged 35 to 55 with acute or convalescent COVID-19.

This rearrangement joins TRBV19 to TRBJ2-1; 9 bases agree with TRBD2. The junction had 6 bases not matched to a gene; V was cut back by 4 bases and J by 2 bases. The CDR3 loop spans 16 amino acids. Germline CDR1 LNHDA, CDR2 SQIVND (reference sequence). The CDR3 DNA is TGTGCCAGTAGTACCTTAGCGGGAGAGGCCTACAATGAGCAGTTCTTC. It yields the protein CASSTLAGEAYNEQFF.

Of note for this clone: The same CDR3 also results from other DNA sequences found in this sample. V gene TRBV11-3 combines with J gene TRBJ2-5; D ambiguous. Trimming stripped 2 bases from V and 5 bases from J, with 9 bases between. Germline-derived CDR1 and CDR2 are SGHNT and YENEEA. The CDR3 contains 13 residues. DNA for the CDR3: TGTGCCAGCAGCTTATCCAGTTATGAGACCCAGTACTTC. It is translated as CASSLSSYETQYF.

The chain is built from TRBV2 and TRBJ2-2; D is unresolved. This CDR3 is 13 amino acids long. CDR1 and CDR2 from the germline V gene are SNHLY and FYNNEI. V lost 7 bases to trimming and J lost 3 bases, with 9 bases between them. The DNA of the CDR3 is TGTGCCAGCATATTGGAGTACACCGGGGAGCTGTTTTTT. It specifies CASILEYTGELFF. Combining the CDR3 with reference TRBV2 and TRBJ2-2 gives the whole variable domain EPEVTQTPSHQVTQMGQEVILRCVPISNHLYFYWYRQILGQKVEFLVSFYNNEISEKSEIFDDQFSVERPDGSNFTLKIRSTKLEDSAMYFCASILEYTGELFFGEGSRLTVL.

The chain uses TRBV18 and TRBJ2-7; the D gene is possibly TRBD1 (6 bases). The V gene lost 3 bases and the J gene lost 3 bases, with 12 bases spanning the gap. This CDR3 has 14 amino acids. CDR1 and CDR2 (germline): KGHSH, LQKENI. The CDR3 spells CASSPPDRLYEQYF. CDR3 in DNA: TGTGCCAGCTCACCTCCCGACAGGCTCTACGAGCAGTACTTC. Using reference TRBV18 and TRBJ2-7 for the parts outside the CDR3, the full variable domain is NAGVMQNPRHLVRRRGQEARLRCSPMKGHSHVYWYRQLPEEGLKFMVYLQKENIIDESGMPKERFSAEFPKEGPSILRIQQVVRGDSAAYFCASSPPDRLYEQYFGPGTRLTVT.

The chain is built from TRBV5-6 and TRBJ1-2; no reliable D call. The CDR3 length is 15 residues. The V end was cut by 0 bases, the J end by 8 bases, with 17 bases between. Germline V gene data show CDR1 as SGHDT and CDR2 as YYEEEE. The CDR3 DNA reads as TGTGCCAGCAGCTTGGCAAACCAAGTTCCACGGGGCTACACCTTC. Translated, it gives CASSLANQVPRGYTF.

In its sample, this clone was seen once. The chain joins TRBV5-4 to TRBJ2-5; 10 bases are a match to TRBD1. V was clipped by 4 bases and J by 3 bases; unmatched bases: 6. The CDR3 sequence is 15 residues long. CDR1 SGHNT and CDR2 YYREEE come from the germline V gene (reference sequence). CDR3 sequence: CASSTDRGREETQYF. CDR3 nucleotide sequence: TGTGCCAGCAGCACCGACAGGGGGCGCGAAGAGACCCAGTACTTC.

This chain links TRBV28 with TRBJ1-6; no clear D. The CDR3 has 16 residues. Germline CDR1 reads MDHEN; CDR2 reads SYDVKM. Trimming took 5 bases from V and 5 from J, leaving 16 bases between them. The CDR3 loop is CASSRRGAAHNSPLHF. The DNA for the CDR3 is TGTGCCAGCAGTCGGCGGGGAGCCGCACATAATTCACCCCTCCACTTT. The full variable domain, rest sourced from reference TRBV28 and TRBJ1-6, is DVKVTQSSRYLVKRTGEKVFLECVQDMDHENMFWYRQDPGLGLRLIYFSYDVKMKEKGDIPEGYSVSREKKERFSLILESASTNQTSMYLCASSRRGAAHNSPLHFGNGTRLTVT.

V and J are TRBV6-5 and TRBJ2-1; 13 nucleotides align to TRBD2. CDR1 and CDR2 from the germline V gene are MNHEY and SVGAGI. V shed 5 bases, J shed 8 bases, and the junction held 6 bases outside the gene matches. The CDR3 extends over 15 amino acids. The CDR3 spells CASSILAGGPDEQFF. For the CDR3, the DNA is TGTGCCAGCAGTATACTAGCGGGGGGGCCGGATGAGCAGTTCTTC.

The chain is built from TRBV5-6 and TRBJ1-4; D gene ambiguous. Trimming took 3 bases from V and 5 from J, leaving 14 bases between them. Per germline, CDR1 SGHDT and CDR2 YYEEEE. The CDR3 totals 15 residues. The CDR3: CASSWYRQQNEKLFF. The CDR3 bases are TGTGCCAGCAGCTGGTACAGACAACAGAATGAAAAACTGTTTTTT.

This chain links TRBV6-5 with TRBJ1-5; tentative D call: TRBD1 (5 bases). Trimming took 4 bases from V and 9 from J, leaving 13 bases between them. The germline gives CDR1 MNHEY, CDR2 SVGAGI. This CDR3 has 13 residues. The CDR3 reads CASSFSRDLPQHF. DNA for the CDR3: TGTGCCAGCAGTTTTTCCAGGGATCTGCCCCAGCATTTT.

V usage is TRBV2 and J usage is TRBJ2-7; D is possibly TRBD2 (5 bases). The V end was cut by 9 bases, the J end by 2 bases, with 14 bases between. CDR1 is SNHLY, CDR2 FYNNEI, per germline. The CDR3 loop spans 13 amino acids. CDR3 DNA sequence: TGTGCCAGGTCGGAGGACGGTGCCTACGAGCAGTACTTC. Translating it yields CARSEDGAYEQYF.

This chain links TRBV7-9 with TRBJ2-1; D might be TRBD2 (6 bases). The CDR3 runs to 16 residues. In germline, CDR1 is SEHNR, CDR2 FQNEAQ (reference sequence). The V and J ends lost 3 bases and 5 bases respectively, with 17 bases between them. CDR3 DNA sequence: TGTGCCAGCAGCTTTTTCGGCAGCGGGTCGAACAATGAGCAGTTCTTC. Translated: CASSFFGSGSNNEQFF.

The chain has TRBV9 and TRBJ1-3, with a possible D match to TRBD1 (5 bases). The CDR3 has 17 amino acids. V lost 3 bases and J lost 2, with 18 bases in between. In germline, CDR1 is SGDLS, CDR2 YYNGEE. The CDR3 nucleotides are TGTGCCAGCAGCGAAATCCCCATGTCAGGGCCTGGAAACACCATATATTTT. This gives the protein CASSEIPMSGPGNTIYF. The variable domain in full, with the rest retrieved from reference TRBV9 and TRBJ1-3, is DSGVTQTPKHLITATGQRVTLRCSPRSGDLSVYWYQQSLDQGLQFLIQYYNGEERAKGNILERFSAQQFPDLHSELNLSSLELGDSALYFCASSEIPMSGPGNTIYFGEGSWLTVV.

This chain links TRBV11-3 with TRBJ2-5, with D hard to call. The CDR3 spans 13 residues. Germline V lookup: CDR1 SGHNT, CDR2 YENEEA. Trimming stripped 5 bases from V and 1 base from J, with 8 bases between. The CDR3 loop reads CASSPTSQETQYF. The CDR3 bases are TGTGCCAGCAGCCCAACAAGCCAAGAGACCCAGTACTTC.

The chain combines TRBV5-1 with TRBJ2-2, with D perhaps TRBD1 (6 bases). The CDR3 totals 17 residues. Per the germline V gene, CDR1 is SGHRS and CDR2 is YFSETQ. Trimming cost V 3 bases and J 1 base, with 16 bases left between them. The CDR3 region has the DNA TGCGCCAGCAGCTCAATTCCGGACAGACTGAACACCGGGGAGCTGTTTTTT. It is translated as CASSSIPDRLNTGELFF. The full variable domain, with the rest looked up from reference TRBV5-1 and TRBJ2-2, is KAGVTQTPRYLIKTRGQQVTLSCSPISGHRSVSWYQQTPGQGLQFLFEYFSETQRNKGNFPGRFSGRQFSNSRSEMNVSTLELGDSALYLCASSSIPDRLNTGELFFGEGSRLTVL.

The rearrangement links TRBV27 to TRBJ1-1, with 8 nucleotides matching TRBD1. Per germline, CDR1 MNHEY and CDR2 SMNVEV (reference sequence). The J segment lost 8 bases and the V segment lost 0 bases, leaving 5 bases of the junction unmatched. The CDR3 extends over 14 amino acids. CDR3 in amino acids: CASSLSGTGREAFF. The CDR3 bases are TGTGCCAGCAGTTTATCAGGGACAGGAAGAGAAGCTTTCTTT.

The chain couples TRBV6-1 to TRBJ2-7; D gene unclear. The germline V and J ends were trimmed by 3 bases and 4 bases, with 7 bases remaining between them. The CDR3 sequence is 12 residues long. In germline, CDR1 is MNHNS, CDR2 SASEGT. CDR3 nucleotide sequence: TGTGCCAGCAGTGACACAGCTTACGAGCAGTACTTC. This translates into CASSDTAYEQYF.

This clone was observed a few times. The chain recombines TRBV11-3 with TRBJ2-3, with TRBD2 identical over 10 bases. The trim removed 1 base at V and 4 bases at J, leaving 2 bases unmatched. Germline CDR1 and CDR2: SGHNT and YENEEA. The CDR3 consists of 15 residues. The CDR3 loop is CASSLVAGGPDTQYF. For the CDR3, the DNA is TGTGCCAGCAGCTTAGTAGCGGGGGGTCCAGATACGCAGTATTTT. Combining the CDR3 with reference TRBV11-3 and TRBJ2-3 gives the whole variable domain EAGVVQSPRYKIIEKKQPVAFWCNPISGHNTLYWYLQNLGQGPELLIRYENEEAVDDSQLPKDRFSAERLKGVDSTLKIQPAELGDSAVYLCASSLVAGGPDTQYFGPGTRLTVL.

The rearrangement uses TRBV4-2 and TRBJ1-1; a possible D gene is TRBD1 (5 bases). Trimming pared 3 bases from V and 1 base from J, leaving 9 bases between. CDR3 length: 14 amino acids. Germline V CDR1 and CDR2: LGHNA, YNFKEQ. CDR3 bases: TGTGCCAGCAGCCACGGGGGGGGGAACACTGAAGCTTTCTTT. Translating gives CASSHGGGNTEAFF.

This clone came up once. The CDR3 loop is CASSPDSTPSTDTQYF. The CDR3 region has the DNA TGTGCCAGCAGCCCCGACTCTACCCCTAGCACAGATACGCAGTATTTT. The rearrangement joins TRBV3-1 (or the pseudogene TRBV3-2) to TRBJ2-3; no clear D gene. CDR3 length equals 16 residues. Germline loops: CDR1 LGHDT, CDR2 YNNKEL (reference sequence). V lost 4 bases to trimming and J lost 0 bases, with 14 bases between them.

The chain joins TRBV11-3 to TRBJ2-1; 8 nucleotides match TRBD1. The CDR3 extends over 18 amino acids. J was trimmed by 2 bases and V by 4 bases; bases with no gene match: 13. Germline CDR1 and CDR2: SGHNT and YENEEA. The CDR3 DNA follows: TGTGCCAGCAGCTCAGGACAGGGTAAGCTACCTACCTACAATGAGCAGTTCTTC. Translated: CASSSGQGKLPTYNEQFF.